The rows below give T cell receptor beta chains drawn from one sample of a study of identical twins. TCRdb passed the 5' RACE reads through MiXCR, listing each CDR3 protein once. The table shows 500,000 or so distinct CDR3 sequences, with over 12% occurring only once. The data were also submitted as part of a second study, on yellow fever vaccine responses in identical twins.

Sequences were obtained from CD4+ T cells sorted from blood. Every receptor here comes from a young woman in good health. Each CDR3 is given with its conserved first and last residue.

V: TRBV6-5; length: 14; J: TRBJ2-1; CDR3: CASSYFNSGGEQFF
V: TRBV12-3/TRBV12-4; length: 12; J: TRBJ1-1; CDR3: CASSFNRGVTFF
V: TRBV6-5; length: 10; J: TRBJ1-4; CDR3: CASPGEKLFF
V: TRBV6-2/TRBV6-3; length: 14; J: TRBJ2-7; CDR3: CASSSLADNNEQYF
V: TRBV20-1; length: 14; J: TRBJ2-1; CDR3: CSASWTSGYNEQFF
V: TRBV24-1; length: 13; J: TRBJ2-2; CDR3: CATSDWRWGELFF
V: TRBV13; length: 14; J: TRBJ2-1; CDR3: CATSLRKGWDEQFF
V: TRBV6-2/TRBV6-3; length: 14; J: TRBJ2-1; CDR3: CASSPKEPRNEQFF
V: TRBV5-1; length: 15; J: TRBJ2-2; CDR3: CASSLDGGRTGELFF
V: TRBV7-9; length: 14; J: TRBJ2-5; CDR3: CASNVPGLQETQYF
V: TRBV28; length: 15; J: TRBJ2-1; CDR3: CASTQAGRGNNEQFF
V: TRBV5-1; length: 15; J: TRBJ2-1; CDR3: CASQEGLSSYNEQFF
V: TRBV7-2; length: 16; J: TRBJ2-7; CDR3: CASSLLGSGSSYEQYF
V: TRBV29-1; length: 13; J: TRBJ2-2; CDR3: CSVGTANGGELFF
V: TRBV5-1; length: 15; J: TRBJ2-4; CDR3: CASSSVSSVKNIQYF
V: TRBV7-3; length: 13; J: TRBJ2-2; CDR3: CASSPGRNGELFF
V: TRBV5-1; length: 16; J: TRBJ1-6; CDR3: CASSLGSPGQGGPLHF
V: TRBV14; length: 15; J: TRBJ2-3; CDR3: CASSRLTSGGDTQYF
V: TRBV7-9; length: 16; J: TRBJ2-3; CDR3: CASSPPVRIGTDTQYF
V: TRBV12-3/TRBV12-4; length: 17; J: TRBJ2-6; CDR3: CASSLAGGFSGANVLTF
V: TRBV11-1; length: 19; J: TRBJ2-7; CDR3: CASSLGLGDRTSRAYEQYF
V: TRBV18; length: 15; J: TRBJ2-7; CDR3: CASSPVPGITYEQYF
V: TRBV20-1; length: 11; J: TRBJ2-7; CDR3: CSARYREEQYF
V: TRBV7-2; length: 13; J: TRBJ1-6; CDR3: CASASSYNSPLHF
V: TRBV6-2/TRBV6-3; length: 19; J: TRBJ2-1; CDR3: CASSPTAGQRLVLSNEQFF
V: TRBV2; length: 13; J: TRBJ1-4; CDR3: CASSVGGGEKLFF
V: TRBV30; length: 13; J: TRBJ1-1; CDR3: CAWSVGRGTEAFF
V: TRBV12-3/TRBV12-4; length: 14; J: TRBJ2-7; CDR3: CASSLQGALGEQYF
V: TRBV7-9; length: 15; J: TRBJ1-6; CDR3: CASSLGQGNNSPLHF
V: TRBV21-1; length: 17; J: TRBJ2-5; CDR3: CASSKVKLRTPGGTQYF
V: TRBV7-2; length: 13; J: TRBJ1-1; CDR3: CASSQDRGTEAFF
V: TRBV30; length: 11; J: TRBJ2-1; CDR3: CAAQTGGQQFF
V: TRBV5-4; length: 14; J: TRBJ2-5; CDR3: CASSLDRGRKTQYF
V: TRBV7-2; length: 15; J: TRBJ2-1; CDR3: CASSLVEGSYNEQFF